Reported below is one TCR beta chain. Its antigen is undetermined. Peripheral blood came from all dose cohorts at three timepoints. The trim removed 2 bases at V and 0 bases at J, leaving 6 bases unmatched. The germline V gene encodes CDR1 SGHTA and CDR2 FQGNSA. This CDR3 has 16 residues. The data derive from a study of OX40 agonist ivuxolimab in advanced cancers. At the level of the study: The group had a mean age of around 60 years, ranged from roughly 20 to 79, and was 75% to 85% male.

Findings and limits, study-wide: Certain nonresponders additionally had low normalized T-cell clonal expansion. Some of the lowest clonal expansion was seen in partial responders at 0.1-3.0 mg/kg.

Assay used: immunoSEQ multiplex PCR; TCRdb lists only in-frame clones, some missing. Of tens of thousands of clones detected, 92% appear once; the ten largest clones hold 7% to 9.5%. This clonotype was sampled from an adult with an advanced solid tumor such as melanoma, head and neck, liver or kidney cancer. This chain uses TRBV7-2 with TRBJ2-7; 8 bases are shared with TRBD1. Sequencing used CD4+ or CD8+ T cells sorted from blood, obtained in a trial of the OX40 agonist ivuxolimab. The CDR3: CASSLRARGLSYEQYF. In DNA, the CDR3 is TGTGCCAGCAGCTTAAGGGCCAGGGGGCTCTCCTACGAGCAGTACTTC.